In its sample, the clone carrying this TCR beta chain was seen a few times. The antigen is undetermined. With 6 bases removed from V and 2 bases from J, the gap between germline ends came to 17 bases. The CDR3 is 17 residues long. Only healthy Caucasians were enrolled as donors. The entry originates in a study of identical twins. Overall study results and limits: The study drew conclusions from cross-sectional statistical analysis, not from following the same donors. Zero-insertion results could be subject to partial confounding by invariant MAIT and iNKT cells. Twin pairs had excess sharing that was weaker in beta out-of-frame sequences.

A single record per CDR3 protein comes from TCRdb applying MiXCR to the 5' RACE reads. The sample has around 510,000 distinct CDR3 sequences; 13% to 15% are singletons. Another study also made use of these data, one on yellow fever vaccine responses in identical twins.

The clonotype originates from a woman aged 18-29 years in good health. The specimen was CD4+ T cells sorted from blood. V is TRBV12-3 or TRBV12-4 and J is TRBJ2-6; a possible D gene is TRBD2 (6 bases). CDR3 DNA: TGTGCCAGCAGCTTCCAGATGGGGGGTACTGGGGCCAACGTCCTGACTTTC. The encoded protein is CASSFQMGGTGANVLTF.